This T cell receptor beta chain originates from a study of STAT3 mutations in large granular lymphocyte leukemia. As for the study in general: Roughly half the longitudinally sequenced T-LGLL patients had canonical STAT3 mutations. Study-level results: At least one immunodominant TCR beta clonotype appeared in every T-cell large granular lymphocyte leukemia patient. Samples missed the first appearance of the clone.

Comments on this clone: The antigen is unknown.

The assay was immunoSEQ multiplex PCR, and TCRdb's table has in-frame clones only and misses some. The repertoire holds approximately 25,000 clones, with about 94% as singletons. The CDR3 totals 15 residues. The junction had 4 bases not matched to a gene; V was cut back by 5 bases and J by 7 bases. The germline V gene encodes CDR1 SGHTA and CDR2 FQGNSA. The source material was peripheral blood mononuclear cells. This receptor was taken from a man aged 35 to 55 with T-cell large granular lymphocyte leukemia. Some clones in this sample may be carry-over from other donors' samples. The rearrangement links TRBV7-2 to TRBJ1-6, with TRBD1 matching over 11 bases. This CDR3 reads CASSPGQGANSPLHF. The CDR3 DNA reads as TGTGCCAGCAGCCCCGGACAGGGGGCAAATTCACCCCTCCACTTT.